The source of this T cell receptor (beta chain) is a study of T-cell reconstitution after alpha-beta-depleted transplantation in children. The CDR3 has 14 residues. V was shortened by 7 bases and J by 5 bases, with 16 bases between the two germline ends. TCRbeta library construction was performed incorporating unique molecular identifiers. In TCRdb, the PCR reads were re-called with MiXCR into one record per CDR3 protein. The sample has approximately 210,000 distinct CDR3 sequences, more than 12% seen once. This clonotype was observed at least ten times. This clonotype was sampled from a human donor who donated a stem cell graft to a child with acute lymphoblastic leukemia. This chain links TRBV12-3 or TRBV12-4 with TRBJ2-3; possible D gene TRBD1, 7 bases. The source material was PBMCs from the stem cell graft donor, sampled from the stem cell graft. This CDR3 is CASKSRGVKDTQYF. The CDR3 nucleotides are TGTGCCAGCAAATCCAGGGGGGTTAAAGATACGCAGTATTTT.